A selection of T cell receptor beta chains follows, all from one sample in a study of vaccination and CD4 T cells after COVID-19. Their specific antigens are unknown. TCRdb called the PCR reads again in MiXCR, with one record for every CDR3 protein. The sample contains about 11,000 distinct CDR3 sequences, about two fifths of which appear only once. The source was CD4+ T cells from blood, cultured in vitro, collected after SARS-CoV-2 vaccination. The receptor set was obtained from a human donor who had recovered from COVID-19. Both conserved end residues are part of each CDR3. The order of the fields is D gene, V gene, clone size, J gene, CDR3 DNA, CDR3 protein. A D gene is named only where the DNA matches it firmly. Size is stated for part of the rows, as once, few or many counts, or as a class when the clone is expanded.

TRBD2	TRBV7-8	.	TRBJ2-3	TGTGCCAGCAGCCGCTCCAAAACTAGCGGGACGATAGATACGCAGTATTTT	CASSRSKTSGTIDTQYF
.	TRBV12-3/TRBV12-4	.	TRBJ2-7	TGTGCCAGCAGTTCGAGAGCCTACGAGCAGTACTTC	CASSSRAYEQYF
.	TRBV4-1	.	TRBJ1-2	TGCGCCAGCAGCCAAGTAGGCAGGGGCCAAAAGTCGTATGGCTACACCTTC	CASSQVGRGQKSYGYTF
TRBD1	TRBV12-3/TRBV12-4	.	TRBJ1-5	TGTGCCAGCAGTCCCCGACAGGGAAATCAGCCCCAGCATTTT	CASSPRQGNQPQHF
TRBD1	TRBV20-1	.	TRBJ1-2	TGCAGTGCTAGAGATCCAGGGGGCAACTATGGCTACACCTTC	CSARDPGGNYGYTF
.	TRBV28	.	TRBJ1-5	TGTGCCAGCACCCCCCACAGTTCGAATCAGCCCCAGCATTTT	CASTPHSSNQPQHF
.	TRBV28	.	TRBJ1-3	TGTGCCAGCAGTTTTATTGGTCTCTCTGGAAACACCATATATTTT	CASSFIGLSGNTIYF
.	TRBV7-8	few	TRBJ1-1	TGTGCCAGCAGACAAACAGTGAACACTGAAGCTTTCTTT	CASRQTVNTEAFF
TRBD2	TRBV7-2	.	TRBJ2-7	TGTGCCAGCAGCTTAGCGGGGACTAGCGGGACCTACGAGCAGTACTTC	CASSLAGTSGTYEQYF
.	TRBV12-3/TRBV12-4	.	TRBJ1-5	TGTGCCAGCAGTTTTCAGGAGGGCAATCAGCCCCAGCATTTT	CASSFQEGNQPQHF
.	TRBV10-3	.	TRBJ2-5	TGTGCCATCGGGGGGACGGGGGAGACCCAGTACTTC	CAIGGTGETQYF
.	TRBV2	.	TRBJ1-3	TGTGCCAGCAGTGCGGGCAGTGCGGTCATCACCATATATTTT	CASSAGSAVITIYF
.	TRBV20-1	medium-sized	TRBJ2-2	TGCAGTGCTGGCCAAGGATTGGTCACCGGGGAGCTGTTTTTT	CSAGQGLVTGELFF
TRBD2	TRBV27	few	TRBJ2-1	TGTGCCAGCAGTTTATACCCGCTGGGTAGCGGGAGGTCAAATGAGCAGTTCTTC	CASSLYPLGSGRSNEQFF
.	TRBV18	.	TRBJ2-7	TGTGCCAGCTCACCCCGGGACGGCTACGAGCAGTACTTC	CASSPRDGYEQYF
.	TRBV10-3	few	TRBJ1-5	TGTGCCATCAGTGATAGGCACCCTCCGTGGGATCAGCCCCAGCATTTT	CAISDRHPPWDQPQHF
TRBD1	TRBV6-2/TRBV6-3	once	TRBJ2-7	TGTGCCAGCACCTACGGGGGGACAGGGGACCACGAGCAGTACTTC	CASTYGGTGDHEQYF
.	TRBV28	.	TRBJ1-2	TGTGCCAGCAGTTTCTTAACCGGGGCCTATGGCTACACCTTC	CASSFLTGAYGYTF
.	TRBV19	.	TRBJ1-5	TGTGCCAGTAGTATAGGGCGGTCCGGACAGCCCCAGCATTTT	CASSIGRSGQPQHF
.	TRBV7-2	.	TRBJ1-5	TGTGCCAGCAGCTTATCCGGGGTTAAAAGTCAGCCCCAGCATTTT	CASSLSGVKSQPQHF
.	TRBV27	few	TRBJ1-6	TGTGCCAGCAGTTTATCCGTGAGCTCCTATAATTCACCCCTCCACTTT	CASSLSVSSYNSPLHF
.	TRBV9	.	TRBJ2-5	TGTGCCAGCAAGGTGGAGGGCTCGGAGACCCAGTACTTC	CASKVEGSETQYF
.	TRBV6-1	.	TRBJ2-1	TGTGCCAGCAGTGGGGGAGCGATGTTGGGCAGATCCTACAATGAGCAGTTCTTC	CASSGGAMLGRSYNEQFF
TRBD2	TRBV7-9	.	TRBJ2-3	TGTGCCAGCAGCGCAAAGCGGGAGGGCCCTGTTTCGGATACGCAGTATTTT	CASSAKREGPVSDTQYF
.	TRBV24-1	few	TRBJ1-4	TGTGCCACCGGGGGGGGGGCCGGTGAAAAACTGTTTTTT	CATGGGAGEKLFF
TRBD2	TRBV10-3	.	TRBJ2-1	TGTGCCATCCTACGCGGGGGCTCCTACAATGAGCAGTTCTTC	CAILRGGSYNEQFF
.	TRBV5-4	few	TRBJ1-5	TGTGCCAGCAGCTTGGGGGGTGTTGGTCAGCCCCAGCATTTT	CASSLGGVGQPQHF
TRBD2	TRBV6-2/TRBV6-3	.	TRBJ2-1	TGTGCCAGCAGTCAGAGACTAGCGGGGGCCGCGGAGCAGTTCTTC	CASSQRLAGAAEQFF
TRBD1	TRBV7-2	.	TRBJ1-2	TGTGCCAGCAGCTTAGGCCCAGGGGGCGTCTATGGCTACACCTTC	CASSLGPGGVYGYTF
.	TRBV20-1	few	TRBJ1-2	TGCAGTGCTAGAGCGGAGGTTAACTATGGCTACACCTTC	CSARAEVNYGYTF
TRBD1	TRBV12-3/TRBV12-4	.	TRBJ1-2	TGTGCCAGCAGTCCCGGGACAGGGACTTTACATGGCTACACCTTC	CASSPGTGTLHGYTF
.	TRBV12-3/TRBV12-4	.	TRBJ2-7	TGTGCCAGCAGTTTTGGTCAGGGCTCCTACGAGCAGTACTTC	CASSFGQGSYEQYF
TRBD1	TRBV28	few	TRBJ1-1	TGTGCCAGCAGTGGAGGACAGGCGAGGTCGGCTTTCTTT	CASSGGQARSAFF
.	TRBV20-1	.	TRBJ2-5	TGCAGTGCTAACCACCAGCGGGCCCTCTTTCGGCCCCAGTACTTC	CSANHQRALFRPQYF
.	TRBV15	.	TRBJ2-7	TGTGCCACCAGCAGAGATGGGAGGAGGGGGGCCTACGAGCAGTACTTC	CATSRDGRRGAYEQYF
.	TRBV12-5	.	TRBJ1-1	TGTGCTAGTGGTTTGATGAACACTGAAGCTTTCTTT	CASGLMNTEAFF
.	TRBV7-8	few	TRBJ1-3	TGTGCCAGCAGCTTAGCGAGTGGCTCTGGAAACACCATATATTTT	CASSLASGSGNTIYF
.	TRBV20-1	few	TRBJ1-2	TGCAGTGCTAGACTCCTGGGGAACTATGGCTACACCTTC	CSARLLGNYGYTF
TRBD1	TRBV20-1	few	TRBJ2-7	TGCAGTGCTAGAGATCAGGGGACAGGGAATCCCTACGAGCAGTACTTC	CSARDQGTGNPYEQYF
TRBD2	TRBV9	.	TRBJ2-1	TGTGCCAGCAGCGTTTTGGCTAGCGGGAGGGCGGGCTACAATGAGCAGTTCTTC	CASSVLASGRAGYNEQFF
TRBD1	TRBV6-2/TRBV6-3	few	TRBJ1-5	TGTGCCAGCAGATCCGGGACAGGCCCTTGGGAGCCCCAGCATTTT	CASRSGTGPWEPQHF
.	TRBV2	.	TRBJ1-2	TGTGCCAGCAGCCCTACCGGAATCCTGGGCTACACCTTC	CASSPTGILGYTF
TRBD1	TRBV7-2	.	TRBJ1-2	TGTGCCAGCAGCTTACAGGGGGGCGGCTATGGCTACACCTTC	CASSLQGGGYGYTF
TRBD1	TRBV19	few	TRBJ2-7	TGTGCCAGTAGTACCTTACAGGGGCAGCAGTACTTC	CASSTLQGQQYF
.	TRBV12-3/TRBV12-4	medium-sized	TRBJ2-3	TGTGCCAGCAGTTTTAAGGATACGCAGTATTTT	CASSFKDTQYF
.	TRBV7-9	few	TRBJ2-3	TGTGCCAGCAGCGTCTACAGGGTAGTTAGCACAGATACGCAGTATTTT	CASSVYRVVSTDTQYF
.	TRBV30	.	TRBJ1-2	TGTGCCTGGATGTCCAGCCTTAGGAGCTACACCTTC	CAWMSSLRSYTF
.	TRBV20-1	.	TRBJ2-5	TGCAGTCTATCAGGCAGATCCGAGACCCAGTACTTC	CSLSGRSETQYF
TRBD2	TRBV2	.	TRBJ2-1	TGTGCCAGCAGTGAAGAGGGTTGGGGGGCTAGCGGGAAGCAGTTCTTC	CASSEEGWGASGKQFF
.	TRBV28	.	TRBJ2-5	TGTGCCACTTACCAGGGGCCCCGGACGCCAGGCGAGACCCAGTACTTC	CATYQGPRTPGETQYF
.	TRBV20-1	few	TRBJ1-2	TGCAGTGCTAGTTTGGGGGATGGCTACACCTTC	CSASLGDGYTF
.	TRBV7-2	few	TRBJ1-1	TGTGCCAGCAGCTTAGCGCTCGCGGCGGCTGAAGCTTTCTTT	CASSLALAAAEAFF
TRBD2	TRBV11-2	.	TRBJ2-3	TGTGCCAGCAGCCCCACCTCAGCGGGAGGCACAGATACGCAGTATTTT	CASSPTSAGGTDTQYF
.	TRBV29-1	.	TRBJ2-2	TGCAGCGTTGACAGGGAACGGGACGGGGAGCTGTTTTTT	CSVDRERDGELFF
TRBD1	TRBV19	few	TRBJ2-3	TGTGCCAGTAGTATCGTATTATTCGGGACAGGAGGCACAGATACGCAGTATTTT	CASSIVLFGTGGTDTQYF
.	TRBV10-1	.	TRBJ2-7	TGCGCCAGCAGTGACCCCCGGGACCGCAAAACCTACGAGCAGTACTTC	CASSDPRDRKTYEQYF
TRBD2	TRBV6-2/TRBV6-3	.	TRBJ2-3	TGTGCCAGCAGCCATAGACTAGCGGGAGTTTCAGATACGCAGTATTTT	CASSHRLAGVSDTQYF
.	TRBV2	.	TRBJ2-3	TGTGCCAGCACCAGGGAGCGCACAGATACGCAGTATTTT	CASTRERTDTQYF